These 18 T cell receptor beta chains share one sample of origin, sequenced in a study of cytomegalovirus exposure and HLA in healthy donors. The study ran its PCR with 60 Vbeta and 13 Jbeta primers. Some clones are missing from TCRdb's copy, which holds only in-frame ones; the method was immunoSEQ multiplex PCR. The table records some 110,000 clones, around 69% of them present only once. Sequenced sample: PBMCs. The receptors stem from a man in his fifties in good health and CMV-seropositive.

In its sample, this clone is medium-sized. The chain uses TRBV5-4 and TRBJ1-1; 8 bases are a match to TRBD1. With 6 bases clipped from V and 1 base from J, the junction kept 8 bases outside the gene matches. The CDR3 is 15 amino acids. CDR1 and CDR2 from the germline V gene are SGHNT and YYREEE (reference sequence). The CDR3 DNA reads as TGTGCCAGCAAGAACCAGGGGGCTAGGAACACTGAAGCTTTCTTT. It yields the protein CASKNQGARNTEAFF.

V gene TRBV7-9 combines with J gene TRBJ1-1; 9 nucleotides align to TRBD1. CDR1 SEHNR and CDR2 FQNEAQ come from the germline V gene (reference sequence). This CDR3 contains 15 residues. Trimming cost V 5 bases and J 4 bases; bases outside gene matches: 8. The CDR3 protein is CASSPRRTGVTEAFF. CDR3 DNA: TGTGCCAGCAGCCCCAGACGGACAGGGGTCACTGAAGCTTTCTTT.

This clone was observed once. The chain combines TRBV21-1 with TRBJ1-2; the tabulated D call, TRBD1, remains unverified against the DNA. TRBV21-1 is given as a pseudogene. This CDR3 contains 12 residues. The chain's CDR3 is CASSKPGYGYTF. For the CDR3, the DNA is TGTGCCAGCAGCAAACCAGGCTATGGCTACACCTTC.

The rearrangement links TRBV6-1 to TRBJ2-7; possible D gene TRBD1, 5 bases. Germline values: CDR1 MNHNS, CDR2 SASEGT. The CDR3 contains 14 residues. V was pared by 7 bases and J by 3 bases, with 16 bases between. The CDR3 bases are TGTGCCAGCATGAGTGGAGTAGGGGACTACGAGCAGTACTTC. Its translation is CASMSGVGDYEQYF.

The gene calls are TRBV12-5 and TRBJ2-2; 9 bases agree with TRBD2. The CDR3 is 16 amino acids. V was pared by 4 bases and J by 6 bases, with 9 bases of the junction left unmatched. Per germline, CDR1 LGHNT and CDR2 FRNRAP. As DNA, the CDR3 is TGTGCTAGTGGTTCCCTTGTAGCGGGAGCATCCGGGGAGCTGTTTTTT. Translating gives CASGSLVAGASGELFF.

The rearrangement links TRBV7-2 to TRBJ1-2; maybe TRBD1 (5 bases). This CDR3 contains 19 residues. Germline values: CDR1 SGHTA, CDR2 FQGNSA. V was trimmed by 6 bases and J by 0 bases, leaving 26 bases between them. Written as DNA, the CDR3 is TGTGCCAGCAGTAATGGAGGGCGGCGAAGGGGTCGAGCTAACTATGGCTACACCTTC. The encoded protein is CASSNGGRRRGRANYGYTF.

The chain links TRBV2 to TRBJ2-7; 9 nucleotides agree with TRBD1. Looked up from germline, CDR1 is SNHLY and CDR2 is FYNNEI. V lost 5 bases, J lost 6 bases, and 5 bases stayed unmatched. This CDR3 contains 13 residues. The CDR3, as DNA: TGTGCCAGCAGTTGGGACAGGGACGGCGAGCAGTACTTC. Residues: CASSWDRDGEQYF. Based on the CDR3 plus reference TRBV2 and TRBJ2-7, the full variable domain is EPEVTQTPSHQVTQMGQEVILRCVPISNHLYFYWYRQILGQKVEFLVSFYNNEISEKSEIFDDQFSVERPDGSNFTLKIRSTKLEDSAMYFCASSWDRDGEQYFGPGTRLTVT.

The V call is TRBV9, the J call TRBJ1-1; 7 bases align to TRBD1. The CDR3 runs to 15 residues. The trim removed 0 bases at V and 4 bases at J, leaving 6 bases unmatched. CDR1 and CDR2 from the germline V gene are SGDLS and YYNGEE. The CDR3 coding sequence is TGTGCCAGCAGCGTAGGTCAGGGGGTAGGCACTGAAGCTTTCTTT. The encoded protein is CASSVGQGVGTEAFF.

This sequence joins TRBV15 and TRBJ2-6, with D unresolved. Germline-derived CDR1 and CDR2 are LNHNV and YYDKDF (reference sequence). V was shortened by 0 bases and J by 4 bases, with 10 bases between the two germline ends. There are 16 residues in the CDR3. The CDR3 reads CATSRDWSVGANVLTF. In DNA form, the CDR3 reads TGTGCCACCAGCAGAGATTGGTCGGTGGGGGCCAACGTCCTGACTTTC.

The chain joins TRBV6-1 to TRBJ2-7, with D perhaps matching TRBD2 (5 bases). V was cut by 1 base and J by 2 bases, with 9 bases left in between. This CDR3 is 14 amino acids long. CDR1 and CDR2 from the germline V gene are MNHNS and SASEGT. The DNA for the CDR3 is TGTGCCAGCAGTGAAGTCGGGGTTACCTACGAGCAGTACTTC. It specifies CASSEVGVTYEQYF.

The genes are TRBV2 and TRBJ1-3; the D is unclear. This CDR3 region has 14 residues. Trimming took off 5 bases at V and 0 bases at J, with 8 bases between the two ends. Germline CDR1 SNHLY, CDR2 FYNNEI. The CDR3 here is CASSYLSSGNTIYF. The DNA of the CDR3 is TGTGCCAGCAGTTACCTCAGCTCTGGAAACACCATATATTTT. The full variable domain, its missing parts supplied by reference TRBV2 and TRBJ1-3, is EPEVTQTPSHQVTQMGQEVILRCVPISNHLYFYWYRQILGQKVEFLVSFYNNEISEKSEIFDDQFSVERPDGSNFTLKIRSTKLEDSAMYFCASSYLSSGNTIYFGEGSWLTVV.

The chain links TRBV11-3 to TRBJ2-3; 11 bases are a match to TRBD1. Germline V gene lookup returns CDR1 SGHNT and CDR2 YENEEA. This CDR3 contains 15 residues. V gave up 6 bases and J gave up 6 bases; unmatched junction bases: 8. This CDR3 reads CASSLRDRGVDTQYF. In nucleotides, the CDR3 is TGTGCCAGCAGTCTCCGGGACAGGGGGGTGGATACGCAGTATTTT.

V usage is TRBV18 and J usage is TRBJ1-5; a possible D gene is TRBD1 (5 bases). The V gene's germline CDR1 is KGHSH and CDR2 LQKENI. The CDR3 extends over 15 amino acids. V lost 3 bases to trimming and J lost 3 bases, with 12 bases between them. In DNA form, the CDR3 reads TGTGCCAGCTCACCTCTGGGAGGGGACAATCAGCCCCAGCATTTT. Translating it yields CASSPLGGDNQPQHF.

This clone was seen a handful of times. The genes are TRBV28 and TRBJ2-1; D is unclear. V was pared by 6 bases and J by 0 bases, with 6 bases between. The CDR3 runs to 13 residues. Per germline, CDR1 MDHEN and CDR2 SYDVKM. CDR3 region: CASSRSSYNEQFF. The CDR3 bases are TGTGCCAGCAGCCGTAGCTCCTACAATGAGCAGTTCTTC.

This clone has a handful of counts. The chain recombines TRBV4-1 with TRBJ2-5; a possible D gene is TRBD2 (6 bases). CDR1 and CDR2 from the germline V gene are MGHRA and YSYEKL. V was trimmed by 4 bases and J by 1 base, leaving 10 bases between them. This CDR3 is 14 amino acids long. CDR3 in amino acids: CASSLRDFQETQYF. CDR3 sequence (DNA): TGCGCCAGCAGCCTCCGGGACTTCCAAGAGACCCAGTACTTC.

This chain joins TRBV7-6 and TRBJ2-1; 14 positions match TRBD2. Germline V gene sequence: CDR1 SGHVS, CDR2 FNYEAQ. The V segment lost 3 bases and the J segment 1 base; nucleotides outside the gene matches: 5. The CDR3 loop spans 18 amino acids. Here the CDR3 DNA reads TGTGCCAGCAGCTTGGGGACTAGCGGGAGATTTTCCTACAATGAGCAGTTCTTC. It translates to CASSLGTSGRFSYNEQFF.

The table lists this clone with a few counts. The rearrangement joins TRBV18 to TRBJ1-1; TRBD1 aligns across 9 bases. This CDR3 has 17 amino acids. V lost 2 bases and J lost 5; bases outside the gene matches: 12. CDR1 is KGHSH, CDR2 LQKENI, per germline. CDR3 loop: CASSPVTGGFVGTEAFF. In nucleotides, the CDR3 is TGTGCCAGCTCACCAGTGACAGGGGGGTTTGTGGGGACTGAAGCTTTCTTT.

The gene calls are TRBV10-3 and TRBJ2-1, with 9 bases lining up with TRBD2. Unmatched junction bases numbered 2, after V lost 4 bases and J lost 4 bases. Germline CDR1 and CDR2: ENHRY and SYGVKD. The CDR3 sequence is 14 residues long. In DNA, the CDR3 is TGTGCCATCAGTGGCGGGGGGGCTTACAATGAGCAGTTCTTC. As protein: CAISGGGAYNEQFF.